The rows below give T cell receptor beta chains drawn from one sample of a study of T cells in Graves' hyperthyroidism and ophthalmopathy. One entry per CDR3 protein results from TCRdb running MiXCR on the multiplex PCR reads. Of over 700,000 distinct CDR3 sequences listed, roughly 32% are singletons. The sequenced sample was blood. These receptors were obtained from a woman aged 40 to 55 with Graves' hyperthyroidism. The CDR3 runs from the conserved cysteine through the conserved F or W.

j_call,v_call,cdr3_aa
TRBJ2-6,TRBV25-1,CAGQSSGANVLTF
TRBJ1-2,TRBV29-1,CSVRTGDGYGYTF
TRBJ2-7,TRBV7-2,CASSLTGGPFEQYF
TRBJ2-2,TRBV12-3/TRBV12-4,CASSLVGTGHTGELFF
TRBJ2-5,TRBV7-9,CASSFGWAGTTGGETQYF
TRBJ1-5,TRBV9,CASSVEQGGQPQHF
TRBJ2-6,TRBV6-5,CASSWAGANVLTF
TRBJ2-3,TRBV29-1,CSVTGTVAADTQYF
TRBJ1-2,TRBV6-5,CASDNGGINYGYTF
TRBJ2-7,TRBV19,CASSIGGSYEQYF
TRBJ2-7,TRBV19,CASRRTGASISYEQYF
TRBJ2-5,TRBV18,CASSPLAGDQETQYF
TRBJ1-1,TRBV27,CASSARTGSEAFF